A few counts support the clone carrying this T cell receptor (beta chain). These data belong to a study of identical twins. The CDR3 has 16 residues. Germline V lookup: CDR1 SEHNR, CDR2 FQNEAQ (reference sequence). The ends were cut back, 6 bases at V and 2 bases at J, with 20 bases in the middle. A universal primer binding site was introduced by template switching. The final cDNA contained unique molecular identifiers. TCRdb recomputed calls from the 5' RACE reads with MiXCR, one row per CDR3 protein. The sample includes roughly 260,000 distinct CDR3 sequences, 6.5% to 9% of them seen just once. The same data also contributed to another study, on yellow fever vaccine responses in identical twins.

Sequencing input: CD8+ T cells sorted from blood. The sequence was collected from a young woman in good health. The chain carries TRBV7-9 and TRBJ2-7, with D tentatively TRBD1 (6 bases). The CDR3 spells CASRPVLRGTTYEQYV. The CDR3 DNA reads TGTGCCAGCAGGCCGGTCCTCAGGGGTACGACCTACGAGCAGTACGTC.